This T cell receptor beta chain is from a study of OX40 agonist ivuxolimab in advanced cancers. Study-level information: Patients were dosed intravenously with ivuxolimab at 0.01 to 10 mg/kg every 2 weeks. From 23 to 79 years was the age range, with a mean of roughly 59 years, and about 83% were male.

Profiling relied on immunoSEQ multiplex PCR, and the TCRdb table lists in-frame clones only, not all of them. Of tens of thousands of clones in the sample, more than 80% were seen once. The CDR3 has 13 residues. Germline V gene sequence: CDR1 SGHAT, CDR2 FQDESV (reference sequence). To note about this clone: The junction departs from the called germline gene at one end, perhaps through a read error. The sample carries other DNA sequences with the same CDR3.

The chain recombines TRBV11-1 with TRBJ2-2; unclear D gene. Source: CD4+ or CD8+ T cells sorted from blood, taken in a trial of the OX40 agonist ivuxolimab. This clonotype originated in an adult with an advanced solid tumor such as melanoma, head and neck, liver or kidney cancer. This CDR3 is CASSSLNTGELFF. The CDR3 bases are TGTGCCAGTAGCTCCCTAAACACCGGGGAGCTGTTTTTT.